Each of the 11 T cell receptor beta chains below was sequenced from the same sample in a study of T-cell memory formation after mild COVID-19. TCRdb re-called the 5' RACE reads through MiXCR, storing one row per CDR3 protein. The data hold 400,000 to 500,000 distinct CDR3 sequences, with under 20% observed a single time. Sample: PBMCs or a T cell subset sorted from them (not recorded which). The receptors here all came from a man younger than 30 who had mild COVID-19 (a few samples of this study predate the infection). Cell type and time point are not known.

Regarding this clonotype: A much more abundant neighbour one base away suggests this may be a read error. The chain joins TRBV24-1 to TRBJ2-2; D is possibly TRBD1 or TRBD2 (6 bases each). Germline V CDR1 and CDR2: KGHDR, SFDVKD. The CDR3 totals 14 residues. CDR3: CATSGGARTGEMFF. The CDR3, as DNA: TGTGCCACCAGTGGGGGGGCCCGCACCGGGGAGATGTTTTTT.

The chain's CDR3 is CASSWVNTEAFF. The CDR3, as DNA: TGTGCCAGCAGTTGGGTTAACACTGAAGCTTTCTTT. This rearrangement joins TRBV7-9 to TRBJ1-1; D ambiguous. Between the trimmed V and J ends, which lost 6 bases and 2 bases, there was a span of 7 bases. Looked up from germline, CDR1 is SEHNR and CDR2 is FQNEAQ (reference sequence). The CDR3 consists of 12 residues.

The rearrangement joins TRBV29-1 to TRBJ2-1; 11 nucleotides align to TRBD2. The J segment lost 3 bases and the V segment lost 7 bases, leaving 5 bases of the junction unmatched. Germline CDR1 is SQVTM and CDR2 is ANQGSEA. This CDR3 comprises 14 residues. The DNA of the CDR3 is TGCAGCGCCATAGCGGGAGGGGACTACAATGAGCAGTTCTTC. Protein: CSAIAGGDYNEQFF.

CDR3 nucleotide sequence: TGTGCCAGCAGTTTACCTAAGCTAGCGGGGGTAGATTACAATGAGCAGTTCTTC. Translation gives CASSLPKLAGVDYNEQFF. The rearrangement links TRBV12-3 or TRBV12-4 to TRBJ2-1; TRBD2 matches at 10 bases. This CDR3 has 18 residues. V dropped 2 bases and J dropped 4; count of bases not matched to a gene: 11.

V gene TRBV7-2 combines with J gene TRBJ2-3; 7 nucleotides align to TRBD1. Germline-derived CDR1 and CDR2 are SGHTA and FQGNSA. The CDR3 has 16 residues. Trimming removed 5 bases from V and 1 base from J; junction bases left unmatched: 9. For the CDR3, the DNA is TGTGCCAGCAGCCAATTGACAGGGCAAGGCACAGATACGCAGTATTTT. Translation: CASSQLTGQGTDTQYF.

This clonotype was counted at least ten times. The gene calls are TRBV12-3 or TRBV12-4 and TRBJ1-1; D ambiguous. Trimming left V 6 bases short and J 3 bases short, with 11 bases between. The CDR3 runs to 13 residues. This chain's CDR3 is CASSLAPDTEAFF. CDR3 nucleotide sequence: TGTGCCAGCAGCCTCGCGCCGGACACTGAAGCTTTCTTT.

Regarding this clonotype: A read error may be the cause here, since a much bigger clone is one base away. The chain carries TRBV29-1 and TRBJ2-7; 8 nucleotides align to TRBD2. The CDR3 is 12 residues long. Trimming took 8 bases from V and 3 from J; bases not matched to a gene: 6. Germline V gene lookup returns CDR1 SQVTM and CDR2 ANQGSEA. The CDR3: CSIQRGSYEQYF. The DNA of the CDR3 is TGCAGCATCCAGCGGGGGAGCTACGAGCAGTACTTC.

This clonotype has just a few counts. This chain connects TRBV6-5 to TRBJ1-2, with D hard to call. This CDR3 region has 14 residues. The germline V and J ends were trimmed by 0 bases and 1 base, with 6 bases remaining between them. Per germline, CDR1 MNHEY and CDR2 SVGAGI. CDR3 nucleotide sequence: TGTGCCAGCAGTTACTCGCCGATTAACTATGGCTACACCTTC. Residues: CASSYSPINYGYTF.

This clonotype was counted between two and nine times. The V gene is TRBV12-3 or TRBV12-4, the J gene TRBJ1-5; the D gene is possibly TRBD1 (6 bases). This CDR3 is 15 amino acids long. V was trimmed by 5 bases and J by 2 bases, leaving 13 bases between them. The CDR3 DNA follows: TGTGCCAGCAGTACCCAGGGGAACGGCAATCAGCCCCAGCATTTT. Translating it yields CASSTQGNGNQPQHF.

This clonotype came up many times. The V gene is TRBV3-1, the J gene TRBJ2-3, with 8 bases that match TRBD1. The trim removed 5 bases at V and 1 base at J, leaving 2 bases unmatched. This CDR3 has 14 amino acids. CDR1 and CDR2 from the germline V gene are LGHDT and YNNKEL (reference sequence). CDR3 region: CASSRDRRTDTQYF. The CDR3 nucleotides read TGTGCCAGCAGCAGGGACAGGCGCACAGATACGCAGTATTTT.

The chain carries TRBV6-1 and TRBJ1-2, with a possible D match to TRBD1 (5 bases). With 6 bases removed from V and 8 bases from J, the gap between germline ends came to 19 bases. The CDR3 has 14 residues. Germline CDR1 and CDR2: MNHNS and SASEGT. This CDR3 reads CASRTGFLGGGYTF. The CDR3 DNA reads TGTGCCAGCAGAACAGGATTCTTGGGCGGGGGCTACACCTTC.